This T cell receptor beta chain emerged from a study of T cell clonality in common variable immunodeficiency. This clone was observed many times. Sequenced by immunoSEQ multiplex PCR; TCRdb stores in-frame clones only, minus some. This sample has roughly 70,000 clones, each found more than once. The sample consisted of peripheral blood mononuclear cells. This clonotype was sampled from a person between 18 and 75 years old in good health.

CDR3 DNA, as far as it was read: TGTGCCAGCAGTTTTCTGACAGGAGCATATGGC. Translation gives CASSFLTGAYG. The CDR3, in full, reads CASSFLTGAYGYTF. The chain uses TRBV28 and TRBJ1-2; TRBD1 might be the D (6 bases). The DNA ends 3 residues before the CDR3 does, and the rest of the CDR3 is filled in from the germline J gene. Germline V gene lookup returns CDR1 MDHEN and CDR2 SYDVKM. The CDR3 is made up of 14 amino acids. The ends were cut back, 3 bases at V and 5 bases at J, with 13 bases in the middle.